This TCR beta chain was profiled in a study of neurological immune-mediated disorders. One entry per CDR3 protein, called by TCRdb with MiXCR from the 5' RACE reads. The sample includes 50,000 or so distinct CDR3 sequences, around 25% of them seen just once. The unsorted libraries were prepared from 2 million PBMCs (stored at -80 C). This clonotype was counted at least ten times. The CDR3 is 14 residues long. The TCR sequence derives from a woman aged 70-85 years in good health. Sequenced input: PBMCs. The chain recombines TRBV21-1 with TRBJ1-5. TRBV21-1 is noted as a pseudogene. CDR3 sequence: CASRRHGGNQPQHF. Written as DNA, the CDR3 is TGTGCCAGCAGGAGGCATGGGGGCAATCAGCCCCAGCATTTT.